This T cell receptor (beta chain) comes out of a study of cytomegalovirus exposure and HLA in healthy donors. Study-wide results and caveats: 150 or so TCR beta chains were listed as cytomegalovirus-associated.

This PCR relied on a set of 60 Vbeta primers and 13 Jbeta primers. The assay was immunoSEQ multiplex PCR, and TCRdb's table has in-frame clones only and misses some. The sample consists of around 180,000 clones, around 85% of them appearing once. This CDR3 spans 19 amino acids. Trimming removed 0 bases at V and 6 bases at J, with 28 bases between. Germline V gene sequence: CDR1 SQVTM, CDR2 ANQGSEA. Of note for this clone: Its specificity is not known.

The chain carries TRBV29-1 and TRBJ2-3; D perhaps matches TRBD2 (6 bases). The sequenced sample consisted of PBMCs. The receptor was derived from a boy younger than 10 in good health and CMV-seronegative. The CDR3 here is CSVEELSVPRRKREDTQYF. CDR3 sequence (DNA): TGCAGCGTTGAAGAACTGTCAGTGCCTCGACGCAAACGGGAGGATACGCAGTATTTT.